The rows below give T cell receptor beta chains drawn from one sample of a study of cytomegalovirus exposure and HLA in healthy donors. Here immunoSEQ multiplex PCR was the method, and the copy in TCRdb shows in-frame clones only, minus some. Altogether some 85,000 clones are present, approximately 84% being singletons, with the ten largest covering roughly 2.4%. What was sequenced was PBMCs. Receptors originate from a woman between 45 and 65 years old in good health and CMV-seronegative. Both conserved end residues are part of each CDR3. The D gene is left open where the match is weak. Where a row states a size, it is once, few, many or the class of an expanded clone; other rows omit it.

V gene: TRBV19
J gene: TRBJ1-5
D gene: -
clone size: once
CDR3 protein: CASSNPGGPDSYSNQPQHF
CDR3 DNA: TGTGCCAGTAGTAATCCGGGGGGCCCCGACTCTTATAGCAATCAGCCCCAGCATTTT

V gene: TRBV27
J gene: TRBJ1-5
D gene: TRBD1
clone size: -
CDR3 protein: CASSSLRDRGQPQHF
CDR3 DNA: TGTGCCAGCAGTTCCCTCCGGGACAGGGGTCAGCCCCAGCATTTT

V gene: TRBV9
J gene: TRBJ2-7
D gene: -
clone size: -
CDR3 protein: CASSPRQGGYEQYF
CDR3 DNA: TGTGCCAGCAGCCCCCGACAGGGAGGCTACGAGCAGTACTTC

V gene: TRBV10-3
J gene: TRBJ1-5
D gene: TRBD1
clone size: -
CDR3 protein: CAISGTVNQPQHF
CDR3 DNA: TGTGCCATCAGCGGGACAGTCAATCAGCCCCAGCATTTT

V gene: TRBV7-9
J gene: TRBJ2-3
D gene: TRBD2
clone size: -
CDR3 protein: CASSLFREGADTQYF
CDR3 DNA: TGTGCCAGCAGCTTATTCCGGGAGGGGGCAGATACGCAGTATTTT

V gene: TRBV28
J gene: TRBJ2-2
D gene: -
clone size: -
CDR3 protein: CASSTSVLGTGELFF
CDR3 DNA: TGTGCCAGTTCTACGAGCGTACTTGGCACCGGGGAGCTGTTTTTT

V gene: TRBV30
J gene: TRBJ1-4
D gene: TRBD1
clone size: -
CDR3 protein: CAWSTRDRGGEKLFF
CDR3 DNA: TGTGCCTGGAGTACACGGGACAGGGGAGGCGAAAAACTGTTTTTT

V gene: TRBV4-1
J gene: TRBJ2-4
D gene: -
clone size: -
CDR3 protein: CASGHVGRGAKNIQYF
CDR3 DNA: TGCGCCAGCGGCCATGTGGGTAGGGGGGCCAAAAACATTCAGTACTTC

V gene: TRBV5-4
J gene: TRBJ1-2
D gene: -
clone size: few
CDR3 protein: CASSRNRDYYGYTF
CDR3 DNA: TGTGCCAGCAGTCGAAACAGGGATTACTATGGCTACACCTTC

V gene: TRBV28
J gene: TRBJ2-1
D gene: -
clone size: few
CDR3 protein: CASSLRREQFF
CDR3 DNA: TGTGCCAGCAGTTTGCGGCGTGAGCAGTTCTTC

V gene: TRBV4-2
J gene: TRBJ1-1
D gene: -
clone size: -
CDR3 protein: CASSQEVGGAAAFF
CDR3 DNA: TGTGCCAGCAGCCAAGAAGTAGGAGGGGCGGCAGCTTTCTTT

V gene: TRBV4-2
J gene: TRBJ1-1
D gene: -
clone size: -
CDR3 protein: CASSAQDDEAFF
CDR3 DNA: TGTGCCAGCAGCGCACAGGATGATGAAGCTTTCTTT

V gene: TRBV28
J gene: TRBJ2-4
D gene: TRBD1
clone size: -
CDR3 protein: CASSLWGGTGKTNIQYF
CDR3 DNA: TGTGCCAGCAGTTTATGGGGAGGGACAGGGAAAACAAACATTCAGTACTTC

V gene: TRBV5-1
J gene: TRBJ1-3
D gene: TRBD1
clone size: -
CDR3 protein: CASSLEGASGNTIYF
CDR3 DNA: TGCGCCAGCAGCTTAGAGGGGGCGAGTGGAAACACCATATATTTT

V gene: TRBV27
J gene: TRBJ2-3
D gene: -
clone size: -
CDR3 protein: CASSVVLTDTQYF
CDR3 DNA: TGTGCCAGCAGTGTGGTACTCACAGATACGCAGTATTTT

V gene: TRBV19
J gene: TRBJ1-3
D gene: TRBD1
clone size: -
CDR3 protein: CASSSDREFLRGNTIYF
CDR3 DNA: TGTGCCAGTAGTTCGGACAGGGAATTTCTACGTGGAAACACCATATATTTT

V gene: TRBV11-1
J gene: TRBJ2-2
D gene: TRBD2
clone size: -
CDR3 protein: CASSLLASGSSGELFF
CDR3 DNA: TGTGCCAGCAGCTTATTGGCTAGCGGGAGTTCCGGGGAGCTGTTTTTT

V gene: TRBV2
J gene: TRBJ1-5
D gene: -
clone size: -
CDR3 protein: CASSFFDSQPQHF
CDR3 DNA: TGTGCCAGCAGTTTCTTCGACAGCCAGCCCCAGCATTTT

V gene: TRBV7-6
J gene: TRBJ2-3
D gene: TRBD2
clone size: few
CDR3 protein: CASSSPLAGGQSGTDTQYF
CDR3 DNA: TGTGCCAGCAGCTCGCCTCTAGCGGGGGGGCAGTCTGGCACAGATACGCAGTATTTT

V gene: TRBV30
J gene: TRBJ1-6
D gene: -
clone size: once
CDR3 protein: CAWETGEGYNSPLHF
CDR3 DNA: TGTGCCTGGGAGACAGGAGAAGGCTATAATTCACCCCTCCACTTT

V gene: TRBV7-2
J gene: TRBJ1-1
D gene: TRBD1
clone size: -
CDR3 protein: CASSFIQGYTEAFF
CDR3 DNA: TGTGCCAGCAGCTTCATACAGGGGTACACTGAAGCTTTCTTT

V gene: TRBV7-2
J gene: TRBJ2-3
D gene: -
clone size: -
CDR3 protein: CASSLAGHSVRDTQYF
CDR3 DNA: TGTGCCAGCAGCTTAGCCGGACACAGCGTAAGGGATACGCAGTATTTT

V gene: TRBV5-1
J gene: TRBJ2-1
D gene: -
clone size: -
CDR3 protein: CASSMVAGGDDEQFF
CDR3 DNA: TGCGCCAGCAGTATGGTAGCCGGCGGGGACGATGAGCAGTTCTTC

V gene: TRBV2
J gene: TRBJ2-1
D gene: -
clone size: -
CDR3 protein: CASTRSYNEQFF
CDR3 DNA: TGTGCCAGCACTCGGTCCTACAATGAGCAGTTCTTC

V gene: TRBV2
J gene: TRBJ2-1
D gene: TRBD2
clone size: -
CDR3 protein: CASSVHPSSGISYNEQFF
CDR3 DNA: TGTGCCAGCAGTGTCCACCCCTCTAGCGGGATATCCTACAATGAGCAGTTCTTC

V gene: TRBV6-6
J gene: TRBJ1-1
D gene: -
clone size: few
CDR3 protein: CASSSRGGWTEAFF
CDR3 DNA: TGTGCCAGCAGTAGCCGGGGGGGATGGACTGAAGCTTTCTTT

V gene: TRBV5-1
J gene: TRBJ2-6
D gene: -
clone size: -
CDR3 protein: CASSPGNSGANVLTF
CDR3 DNA: TGCGCCAGCAGTCCCGGGAACTCTGGGGCCAACGTCCTGACTTTC

V gene: TRBV18
J gene: TRBJ1-1
D gene: TRBD1
clone size: once
CDR3 protein: CASSQPTGAMNTEAFF
CDR3 DNA: TGTGCCAGCTCACAACCGACAGGGGCCATGAACACTGAAGCTTTCTTT

V gene: TRBV5-5
J gene: TRBJ2-2
D gene: TRBD2
clone size: -
CDR3 protein: CASSGGLAGGELFF
CDR3 DNA: TGTGCCAGCAGCGGGGGACTAGCAGGCGGGGAGCTGTTTTTT

V gene: TRBV25-1
J gene: TRBJ1-2
D gene: TRBD1
clone size: -
CDR3 protein: CASSPQGQVFYGYTF
CDR3 DNA: TGTGCCAGCAGTCCCCAAGGACAGGTGTTTTATGGCTACACCTTC

V gene: TRBV28
J gene: TRBJ1-1
D gene: -
clone size: -
CDR3 protein: CASSTARNTEAFF
CDR3 DNA: TGTGCCAGCAGCACAGCAAGGAACACTGAAGCTTTCTTT

V gene: TRBV19
J gene: TRBJ2-1
D gene: TRBD2
clone size: -
CDR3 protein: CASTPGGTSVGYNEQFF
CDR3 DNA: TGTGCCAGTACCCCGGGGGGGACTAGCGTAGGTTACAATGAGCAGTTCTTC

V gene: TRBV27
J gene: TRBJ1-2
D gene: TRBD1
clone size: -
CDR3 protein: CASSPGDRINYGYTF
CDR3 DNA: TGTGCCAGCAGTCCAGGGGACAGAATTAACTATGGCTACACCTTC

V gene: TRBV7-9
J gene: TRBJ2-7
D gene: -
clone size: -
CDR3 protein: CSSSSGYREQYF
CDR3 DNA: TGTTCCAGCAGTTCAGGTTATCGGGAGCAGTACTTC

V gene: TRBV9
J gene: TRBJ1-1
D gene: -
clone size: -
CDR3 protein: CASSGAGGQILDEAFF
CDR3 DNA: TGTGCCAGCAGCGGGGCGGGGGGGCAGATCTTGGATGAAGCTTTCTTT

V gene: TRBV11-2
J gene: TRBJ1-1
D gene: -
clone size: -
CDR3 protein: CASSLAGGTWDTEAFF
CDR3 DNA: TGTGCCAGCAGCTTAGCGGGGGGAACATGGGACACTGAAGCTTTCTTT

V gene: TRBV15
J gene: TRBJ2-3
D gene: TRBD2
clone size: -
CDR3 protein: CATSSKREATDTQYF
CDR3 DNA: TGTGCCACCAGCAGCAAGCGGGAGGCAACAGATACGCAGTATTTT

V gene: TRBV7-6
J gene: TRBJ1-6
D gene: TRBD1
clone size: -
CDR3 protein: CASSLTGHNSPLHF
CDR3 DNA: TGTGCCAGCAGCTTGACAGGGCATAATTCACCCCTCCACTTT

V gene: TRBV28
J gene: TRBJ1-2
D gene: TRBD1
clone size: -
CDR3 protein: CASNPQGRNYGYTF
CDR3 DNA: TGTGCCAGCAATCCACAGGGGAGGAACTATGGCTACACCTTC

V gene: TRBV14
J gene: TRBJ2-6
D gene: -
clone size: -
CDR3 protein: CASSQGTYFSGANVLTF
CDR3 DNA: TGTGCCAGCAGCCAAGGGACATACTTCTCTGGGGCCAACGTCCTGACTTTC

V gene: TRBV7-2
J gene: TRBJ1-1
D gene: -
clone size: -
CDR3 protein: CASSLGRVKNTEAFF
CDR3 DNA: TGTGCCAGCAGCTTAGGACGGGTCAAGAACACTGAAGCTTTCTTT

V gene: TRBV5-1
J gene: TRBJ1-5
D gene: -
clone size: -
CDR3 protein: CASSWDSGGNQPQHF
CDR3 DNA: TGCGCCAGCAGCTGGGACTCGGGGGGCAATCAGCCCCAGCATTTT

V gene: TRBV9
J gene: TRBJ2-3
D gene: TRBD2
clone size: -
CDR3 protein: CASSPRPGLGTDTQYF
CDR3 DNA: TGTGCCAGCAGCCCTAGGCCGGGACTAGGGACAGATACGCAGTATTTT

V gene: TRBV28
J gene: TRBJ1-2
D gene: TRBD1
clone size: -
CDR3 protein: CASSPPGTVSSQNLNGYTF
CDR3 DNA: TGTGCCAGCAGTCCCCCCGGGACAGTCTCTTCCCAGAATTTAAACGGCTACACCTTC

V gene: TRBV27
J gene: TRBJ1-1
D gene: TRBD1
clone size: -
CDR3 protein: CASKAGGLVNTEAFF
CDR3 DNA: TGTGCCAGCAAAGCAGGGGGCCTCGTGAACACTGAAGCTTTCTTT

V gene: TRBV5-1
J gene: TRBJ2-5
D gene: -
clone size: -
CDR3 protein: CASSSNRKRMQETQYF
CDR3 DNA: TGCGCCAGCAGCTCTAACAGGAAGAGAATGCAAGAGACCCAGTACTTC

V gene: TRBV10-1
J gene: TRBJ1-4
D gene: -
clone size: -
CDR3 protein: CASRITESYEKLFF
CDR3 DNA: TGCGCCAGCAGAATTACAGAGAGTTATGAAAAACTGTTTTTT

V gene: TRBV2
J gene: TRBJ2-3
D gene: -
clone size: -
CDR3 protein: CASSAESYTDTQYF
CDR3 DNA: TGTGCCAGCAGTGCGGAGTCATACACAGATACGCAGTATTTT

V gene: TRBV30
J gene: TRBJ1-2
D gene: TRBD1
clone size: once
CDR3 protein: CAYIKDRDYGYTF
CDR3 DNA: TGTGCCTACATAAAGGACAGGGACTATGGCTACACCTTC

V gene: TRBV6-5
J gene: TRBJ2-1
D gene: TRBD1
clone size: -
CDR3 protein: CASRNYRGNNEQFF
CDR3 DNA: TGTGCCAGCAGAAACTACAGGGGGAACAATGAGCAGTTCTTC

V gene: TRBV5-1
J gene: TRBJ2-1
D gene: TRBD1
clone size: -
CDR3 protein: CASSPGTGQINEQFF
CDR3 DNA: TGCGCCAGCAGCCCCGGGACAGGGCAGATAAATGAGCAGTTCTTC

V gene: TRBV5-4
J gene: TRBJ2-7
D gene: -
clone size: few
CDR3 protein: CASSSGDFPYEQYF
CDR3 DNA: TGTGCCAGCAGTTCCGGGGACTTCCCCTACGAGCAGTACTTC

V gene: TRBV5-1
J gene: TRBJ2-3
D gene: -
clone size: -
CDR3 protein: CASSLTGLESDTQYF
CDR3 DNA: TGCGCCAGCAGCTTGACTGGCCTAGAGTCAGATACGCAGTATTTT

V gene: TRBV10-3
J gene: TRBJ2-2
D gene: -
clone size: -
CDR3 protein: CAISDPGRRGTGELFF
CDR3 DNA: TGTGCCATCAGTGACCCGGGTCGGAGAGGGACCGGGGAGCTGTTTTTT

V gene: TRBV2
J gene: TRBJ2-7
D gene: TRBD1
clone size: -
CDR3 protein: CASSEAGGKQYF
CDR3 DNA: TGTGCCAGCAGTGAGGCAGGGGGCAAGCAGTACTTC